This TCR beta chain was retrieved from a study of cytomegalovirus exposure and HLA in healthy donors (dated by TCRdb to the late 2010s). For context, the study as a whole: In an earlier analysis of some 550 of the donors, around 290 Gb of sequence data and 117 million unique TCR beta sequences from roughly 180 million T cells were reported. An early release covering over 500 HLA-typed donors comprised 250 to 350 gigabases of sequencing data and tens of millions of unique TCR sequences. Among the roughly 430 genotyped donors, more than 70% belonged to the genetic ancestry cluster associated with self-reported Caucasian donors. The study aimed to test whether signatures of past pathogen exposure could be identified by cataloging public T cell receptors. The study used immunosequencing to profile the T cell repertoires of around 600 subjects and linked those repertoires to cytomegalovirus serostatus. Along with the roughly 610-subject first cohort, a separate validation cohort of over 90 different subjects was used. The study combined high-throughput TCR immunosequencing, statistical association of individual TCRs with disease status, and machine learning to predict cytomegalovirus infection status. To study patterns of TCR occurrence, a later analysis re-analyzed previously published TCR beta repertoires from around 660 donors and added high-resolution HLA genotyping. Rather than drawing on any new phenotypic data, the later analysis identified candidate immune exposures from TCR beta sequences and the way those sequences occurred across donors. In an earlier analysis of 587 of the donors, high-throughput TCR beta sequencing was used to judge whether each TCR beta V gene segment behaved as functional or pseudogenic. Donor age, sex, ethnicity and CMV serostatus were compiled alongside the repertoire data. A later genetic analysis took genome-wide SNP genotypes for about 55% of the 666 donors and used that subset as a discovery cohort. Every repertoire in the discovery cohort had been generated on one and the same sequencing platform. Both class I and class II loci were covered by HLA typing, at four-digit resolution. Typing coverage differed by locus: A, B, C, DRB1 and DQB1 were typed in about 629-640 donors, DQA1 in around 500, DPA1 in approximately 610, and DPB1 in 472. Because of strong linkage in the cohort, roughly five DR-DQ haplotypes were treated as single units for association and clustering. On average, about 200,000 unique TCR beta nucleotide sequences were sequenced per donor among a few hundred genotyped donors of the cohort, with around 19% of those sequences being non-productive.

The cohort comprised some 730 healthy bone marrow donors. All cohort members were sampled while nominally healthy, although unrecorded immune exposures were likely present. The donor was CMV seropositive and belonged to the group of over 250 seropositive cohort members. Every donor gave a peripheral blood sample, and the peripheral blood mononuclear cells from that sample were used for TCR beta sequencing. The Qiagen DNeasy Blood Extraction Kit was used to extract genomic DNA from the blood cell samples. Library generation was performed with the immunoSEQ multiplex PCR assay. A mixture of 60 forward primers for TCR Vbeta segments and 13 reverse primers for TCR Jbeta segments was used in the multiplex PCR. A multiplex PCR assay on genomic DNA amplified the CDR3 region of rearranged TCR beta genes. The Illumina HiSeq System was used to sequence the amplified TCR beta libraries as 87-base-pair reads. The published analysis was carried out like this. In a later analysis, tens of millions of unique TCR beta chains were counted across the 500 to 850 repertoires, and some 10 million of these chains were shared by at least two donors. To remove PCR and sequencing errors, raw reads were error-corrected and collapsed into unique sequences using a nearest-neighbor algorithm that merged closely related sequences. V, D and J gene segments were assigned by aligning CDR3 sequences to IMGT reference sequences. For a sequence to be retained, a match of at least six nucleotides was required to both a V gene segment and a J gene segment. A rearrangement was called productive if the CDR3 had no stop codons and remained in frame with V and J, and every other rearrangement was called non-productive. CDR3 was defined by IMGT convention, running from the second conserved V-encoded cysteine to the conserved J-encoded phenylalanine. The earlier analysis of 500 to 600 of the donors excluded sequences that lacked an unambiguous match to a single V gene segment. An earlier analysis of 500 to 700 of the donors classified V segments as functional when productive rearrangements were above 56.7% and as segregating when the standard deviation between donors was above 5%. A statistical classification framework was built for diagnosing cytomegalovirus status from the catalog of TCR beta chain sequences. A later analysis assigned V and J genes by comparing TCR nucleotide sequences with IMGT/GENE-DB human TR gene sequences. The TCRdist pipeline was used in a later analysis to assign CDR3 sequences and most-parsimonious VDJ recombination scenarios. In a later analysis, each TCR beta chain was defined by its CDR3 amino acid sequence together with its V-gene family, and reads lacking a unique V-gene family were excluded. To address suspected cross-contamination and a sequencing artifact, a later analysis removed approximately 600 highly shared, low-generation-probability nucleotide sequences. A later analysis calculated a clonal expansion index for each public chain from normalized within-repertoire ranks of inferred template counts. A later analysis computed generation probabilities with a VDJ recombination model fitted to out-of-frame rearrangements, and checked the results against IGoR. In a later analysis, TCR-TCR, TCR-HLA and TCR-CMV co-occurrence was scored with hypergeometric tests, and a repertoire-size bias correction was applied to TCR pairs. To estimate false discovery rates, a later analysis permuted the HLA or CMV assignments 20 times. In a later analysis, co-occurring TCRs were grouped using DBSCAN, with TCRdist sequence similarity added in when clustering inside HLA-allele-positive subsets. Repertoires with fewer than 30,000 or more than 120,000 public chains were left out of co-occurrence clustering, as were four to six repertoires with anomalous nucleotide sharing. TCRdb mirrors the immuneACCESS table, restricted to in-frame sequences. Some clones are absent from its copies; in checked studies, under half trace to an unresolved V gene, and the reason for the others is unknown. The V and J calls and the clone size are those of that table, but D and trimming were determined from the DNA. Within this sample are fewer than 130,000 clones, with over 65% of them counted one time only. The ten most abundant clones make up around an eighth of the sample.

Points the paper makes about the study in general: A later analysis found that most CMV-associated TCR beta chains appeared HLA-restricted, with HLA associations seemingly driven largely by CMV exposure. In a later analysis, HLA-associated TCR beta chains showed more clonal expansion and lower generation probabilities than non-associated chains that were equally common. The study gave a list of 150 to 200 TCR beta chains associated with cytomegalovirus. Roughly uniform sequencing depth across donors was assumed in presence/absence analyses, although this assumption may not hold. In a later genetic analysis, a missense DCLRE1C variant was associated with V-gene and J-gene trimming of TCR beta chains, and the association was replicated in an independent cohort. A later analysis found that TCR association rates varied across HLA loci, with DRB1 alleles showing the most associated TCRs and HLA-C alleles the fewest. A later analysis reported that several top co-occurrence clusters appeared linked to parvovirus B19, influenza, CMV and Epstein-Barr virus. The classifier was reported to diagnose cytomegalovirus status with high specificity and sensitivity in both the original and validation cohorts. The only immune exposure information available for the cohort was CMV serostatus. It was suggested by the authors that the approach could potentially be generalized to other disease states and immunological phenotypes. Some IMGT-functional V segments, including TRBV6-2 and TRBV6-3, could not be told apart with the 87-base-pair reads, so those segments were excluded. Approximately 18 rarely observed V segments, including chromosome 9 orphons, were excluded from the earlier analysis of just under 600 of the donors because counts were too low. HLA typing was unavailable for some donors at each locus, so association tests used only the typed subset. In an earlier analysis of around 500 of the donors, most TCR beta V segments appeared in productive rearrangements about 90% or about 30% of the time, broadly matching IMGT annotations. Linkage disequilibrium might explain the correlated functional status among segregating V segments, but an unknown experimental factor could not be ruled out. This cohort had only TCR beta chains sequenced, and the lack of alpha or paired-chain data limited which features could be detected. A further reported finding was that TCR beta sequences accurately predicted the HLA-A and HLA-B alleles for most subjects in the first cohort. When HLA alleles, especially DR and DQ, strongly co-occurred, TCR associations were difficult to assign to individual alleles. In vitro tests confirmed that a few of the cytomegalovirus-associated TCR beta chains recognize cytomegalovirus antigens. At a false discovery rate of 0.05, a later analysis linked around 17,000 TCR beta sequences to specific HLA alleles. Most TCR sequences were seen in very few donors, while some public TCRs were found in many individuals. A later genetic analysis reported fewer N-insertions in productive TCRs among donors in an Asian-associated ancestry cluster than the roughly 640-donor mean. A cluster of highly shared sequence variants was judged likely to be a technical artifact of the sequencing pipeline.

Sequences LGHNA (CDR1) and YSLEER (CDR2) are obtained from the germline V gene. Between the V and J ends, shortened by 0 bases and 3 bases respectively, the junction contains 9 bases. Counted from cysteine to phenylalanine, this CDR3 has 14 amino acids. The DNA shown is the 42-base CDR3, in frame from base 1. A word on this clone: The antigen it recognizes is unknown. Base qualities are not provided; no much larger clone lies one nucleotide away.

Sequencing used PBMCs. This chain joins TRBV4-3 to TRBJ2-7; the D gene is possibly TRBD1, with 6 bases matching. This receptor was identified in a man aged 25 to 40 in good health and CMV-seropositive. The DNA reads TGCGCCAGCAGCCAAGATCCAGGGGTCTACGAGCAGTACTTC. Its coded protein is CASSQDPGVYEQYF.